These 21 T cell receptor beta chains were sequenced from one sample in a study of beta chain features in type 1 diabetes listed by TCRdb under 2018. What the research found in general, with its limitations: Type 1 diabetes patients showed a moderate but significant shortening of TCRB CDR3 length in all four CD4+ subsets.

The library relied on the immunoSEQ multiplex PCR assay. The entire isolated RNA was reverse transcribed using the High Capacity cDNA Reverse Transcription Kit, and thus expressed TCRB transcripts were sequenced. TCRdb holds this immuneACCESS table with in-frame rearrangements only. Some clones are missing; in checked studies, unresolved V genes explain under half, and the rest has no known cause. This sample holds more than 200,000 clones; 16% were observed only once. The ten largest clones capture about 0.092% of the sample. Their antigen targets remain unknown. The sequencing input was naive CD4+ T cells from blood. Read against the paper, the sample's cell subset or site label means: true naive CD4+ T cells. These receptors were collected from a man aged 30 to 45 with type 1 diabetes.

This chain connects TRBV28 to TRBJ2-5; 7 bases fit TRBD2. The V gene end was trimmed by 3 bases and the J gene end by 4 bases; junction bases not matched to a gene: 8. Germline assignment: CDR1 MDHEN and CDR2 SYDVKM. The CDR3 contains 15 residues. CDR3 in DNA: TGTGCCAGCAGTTTGGGCGGGAGAGTCGGAGAGACCCAGTACTTC. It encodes CASSLGGRVGETQYF.

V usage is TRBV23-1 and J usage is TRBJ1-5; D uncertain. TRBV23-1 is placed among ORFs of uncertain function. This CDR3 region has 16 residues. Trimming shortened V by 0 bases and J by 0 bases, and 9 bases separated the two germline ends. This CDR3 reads CASSQSRTSSNQPQHF. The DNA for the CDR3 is TGCGCCAGCAGTCAATCGAGGACTTCTAGCAATCAGCCCCAGCATTTT.

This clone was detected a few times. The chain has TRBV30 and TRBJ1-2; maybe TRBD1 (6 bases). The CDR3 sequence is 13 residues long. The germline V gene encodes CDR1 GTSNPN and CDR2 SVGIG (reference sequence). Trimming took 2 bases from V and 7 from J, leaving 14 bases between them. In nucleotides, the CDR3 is TGTGCCTGGAGTCGCGTGGACAGTCGTGGCTACACCTTC. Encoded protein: CAWSRVDSRGYTF.

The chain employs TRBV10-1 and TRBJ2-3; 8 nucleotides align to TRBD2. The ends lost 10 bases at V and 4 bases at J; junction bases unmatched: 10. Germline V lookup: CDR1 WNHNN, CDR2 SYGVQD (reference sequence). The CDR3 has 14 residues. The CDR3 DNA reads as TGCGCCATCTCCCATGGACTAGCATCAGATACGCAGTATTTT. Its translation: CAISHGLASDTQYF.

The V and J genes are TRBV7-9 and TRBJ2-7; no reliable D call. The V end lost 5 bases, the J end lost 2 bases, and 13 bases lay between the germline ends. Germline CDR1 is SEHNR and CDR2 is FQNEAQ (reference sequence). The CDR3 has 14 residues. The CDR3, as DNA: TGTGCCAGCAGCGCCACCTCCGATCCCTACGAGCAGTACTTC. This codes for CASSATSDPYEQYF.

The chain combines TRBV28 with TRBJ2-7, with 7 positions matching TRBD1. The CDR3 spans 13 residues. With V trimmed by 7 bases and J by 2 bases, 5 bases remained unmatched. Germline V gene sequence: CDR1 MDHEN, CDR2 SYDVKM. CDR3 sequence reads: CASKDRVPYEQYF. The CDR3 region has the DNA TGTGCCAGCAAAGACAGGGTCCCCTACGAGCAGTACTTC. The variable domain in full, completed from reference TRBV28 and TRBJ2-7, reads DVKVTQSSRYLVKRTGEKVFLECVQDMDHENMFWYRQDPGLGLRLIYFSYDVKMKEKGDIPEGYSVSREKKERFSLILESASTNQTSMYLCASKDRVPYEQYFGPGTRLTVT.

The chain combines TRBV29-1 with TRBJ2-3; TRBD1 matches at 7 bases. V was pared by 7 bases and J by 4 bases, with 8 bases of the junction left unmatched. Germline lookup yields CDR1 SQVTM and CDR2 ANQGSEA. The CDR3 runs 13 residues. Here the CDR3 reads CSADRDGADTQYF. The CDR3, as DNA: TGCAGCGCCGACAGGGATGGGGCAGATACGCAGTATTTT.

The CDR3 protein is CASSLSSAYSYNEQFF. The CDR3 DNA is TGCGCCAGCAGCCTAAGTTCAGCTTACTCCTACAATGAGCAGTTCTTC. The rearrangement uses TRBV5-1 and TRBJ2-1; D remains ambiguous. Between the trimmed V and J ends, which lost 4 bases and 0 bases, there was a span of 14 bases. In germline, CDR1 is SGHRS, CDR2 YFSETQ. There are 16 residues in the CDR3.

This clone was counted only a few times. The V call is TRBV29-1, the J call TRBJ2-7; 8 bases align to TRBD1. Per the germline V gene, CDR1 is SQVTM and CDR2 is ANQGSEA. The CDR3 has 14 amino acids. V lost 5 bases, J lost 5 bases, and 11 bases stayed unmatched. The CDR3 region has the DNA TGCAGCGTTAAGATCGGGACAGGAGTCCACGAGCAGTACTTC. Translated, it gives CSVKIGTGVHEQYF.

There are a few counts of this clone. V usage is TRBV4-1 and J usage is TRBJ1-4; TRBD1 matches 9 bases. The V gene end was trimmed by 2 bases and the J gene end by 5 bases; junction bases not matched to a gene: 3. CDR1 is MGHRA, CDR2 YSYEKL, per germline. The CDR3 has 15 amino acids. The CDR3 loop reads CASSQPGQGNEKLFF. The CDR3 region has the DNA TGCGCCAGCAGCCAACCGGGACAGGGCAATGAAAAACTGTTTTTT.

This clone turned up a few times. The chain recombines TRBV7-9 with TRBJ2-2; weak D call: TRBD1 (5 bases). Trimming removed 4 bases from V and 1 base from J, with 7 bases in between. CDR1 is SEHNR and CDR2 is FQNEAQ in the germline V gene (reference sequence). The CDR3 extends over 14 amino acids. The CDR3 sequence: CASSSQGNTGELFF. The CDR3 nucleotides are TGTGCCAGCAGCTCCCAGGGGAACACCGGGGAGCTGTTTTTT.

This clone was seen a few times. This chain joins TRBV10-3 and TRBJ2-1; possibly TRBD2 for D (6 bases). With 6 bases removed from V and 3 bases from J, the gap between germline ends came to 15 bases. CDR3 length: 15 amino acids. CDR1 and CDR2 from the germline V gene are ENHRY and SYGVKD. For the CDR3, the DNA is TGTGCCATCAGCTCCGGGAGTTTAGGCTACAATGAGCAGTTCTTC. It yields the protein CAISSGSLGYNEQFF.

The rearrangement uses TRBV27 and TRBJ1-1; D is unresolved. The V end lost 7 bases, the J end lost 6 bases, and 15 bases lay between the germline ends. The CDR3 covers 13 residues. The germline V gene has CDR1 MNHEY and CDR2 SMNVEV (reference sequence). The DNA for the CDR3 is TGTGCCAGCATCGCCCTTACAAAAGCTGAAGCTTTCTTT. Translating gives CASIALTKAEAFF.

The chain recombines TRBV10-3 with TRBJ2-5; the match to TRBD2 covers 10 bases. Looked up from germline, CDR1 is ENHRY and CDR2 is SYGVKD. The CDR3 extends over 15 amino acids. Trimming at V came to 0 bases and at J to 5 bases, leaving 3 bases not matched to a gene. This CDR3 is CAISESSGRAETQYF. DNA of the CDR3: TGTGCCATCAGTGAGTCGAGCGGGAGGGCGGAGACCCAGTACTTC.

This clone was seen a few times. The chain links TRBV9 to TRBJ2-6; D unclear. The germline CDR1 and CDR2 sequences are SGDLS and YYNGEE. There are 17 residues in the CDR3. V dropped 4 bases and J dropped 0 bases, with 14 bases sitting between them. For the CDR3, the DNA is TGTGCCAGCAGCACCGGACGAGGTAACTCTGGGGCCAACGTCCTGACTTTC. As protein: CASSTGRGNSGANVLTF.

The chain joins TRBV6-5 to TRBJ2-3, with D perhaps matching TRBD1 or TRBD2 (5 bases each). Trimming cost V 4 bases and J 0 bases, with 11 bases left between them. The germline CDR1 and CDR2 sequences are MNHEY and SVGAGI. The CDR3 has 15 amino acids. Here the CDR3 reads CASSSRGRSTDTQYF. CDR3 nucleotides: TGTGCCAGCAGTTCAAGGGGACGGAGCACAGATACGCAGTATTTT.

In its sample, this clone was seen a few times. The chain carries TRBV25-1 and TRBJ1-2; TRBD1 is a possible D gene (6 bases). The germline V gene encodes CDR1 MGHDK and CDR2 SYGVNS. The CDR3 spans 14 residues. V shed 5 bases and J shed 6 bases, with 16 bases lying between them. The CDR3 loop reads CASSLSGVNDGYTF. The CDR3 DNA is TGTGCCAGCAGTTTGTCAGGGGTTAATGATGGCTACACCTTC.

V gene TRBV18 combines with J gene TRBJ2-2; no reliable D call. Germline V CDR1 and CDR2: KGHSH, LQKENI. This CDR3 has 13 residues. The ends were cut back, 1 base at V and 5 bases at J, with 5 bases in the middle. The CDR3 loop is CASSPQETGELFF. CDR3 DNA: TGTGCCAGCTCACCACAGGAGACCGGGGAGCTGTTTTTT.

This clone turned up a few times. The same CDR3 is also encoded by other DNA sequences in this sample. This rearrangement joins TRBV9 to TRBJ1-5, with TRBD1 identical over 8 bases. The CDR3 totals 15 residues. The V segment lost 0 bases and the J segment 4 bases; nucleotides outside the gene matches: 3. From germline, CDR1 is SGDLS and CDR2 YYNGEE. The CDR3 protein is CASSVDGTGNQPQHF. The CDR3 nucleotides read TGTGCCAGCAGCGTAGATGGGACAGGAAATCAGCCCCAGCATTTT. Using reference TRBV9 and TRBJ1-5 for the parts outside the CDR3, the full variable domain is DSGVTQTPKHLITATGQRVTLRCSPRSGDLSVYWYQQSLDQGLQFLIQYYNGEERAKGNILERFSAQQFPDLHSELNLSSLELGDSALYFCASSVDGTGNQPQHFGDGTRLSIL.

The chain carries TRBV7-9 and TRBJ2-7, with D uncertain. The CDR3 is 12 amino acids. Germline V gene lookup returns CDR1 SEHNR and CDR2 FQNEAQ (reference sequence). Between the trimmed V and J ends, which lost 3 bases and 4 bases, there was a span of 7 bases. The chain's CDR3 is CASSFQVYEQYF. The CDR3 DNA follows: TGTGCCAGCAGCTTTCAGGTTTACGAGCAGTACTTC. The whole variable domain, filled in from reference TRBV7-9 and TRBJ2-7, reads DTGVSQNPRHKITKRGQNVTFRCDPISEHNRLYWYRQTLGQGPEFLTYFQNEAQLEKSRLLSDRFSAERPKGSFSTLEIQRTEQGDSAMYLCASSFQVYEQYFGPGTRLTVT.

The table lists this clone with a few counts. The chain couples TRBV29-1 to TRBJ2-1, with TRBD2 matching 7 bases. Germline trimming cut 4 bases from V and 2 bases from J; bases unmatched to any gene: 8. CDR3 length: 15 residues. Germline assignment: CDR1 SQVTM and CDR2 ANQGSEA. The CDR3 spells CSVARLAAPYNEQFF. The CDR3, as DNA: TGCAGCGTTGCCCGGCTAGCGGCCCCCTACAATGAGCAGTTCTTC.